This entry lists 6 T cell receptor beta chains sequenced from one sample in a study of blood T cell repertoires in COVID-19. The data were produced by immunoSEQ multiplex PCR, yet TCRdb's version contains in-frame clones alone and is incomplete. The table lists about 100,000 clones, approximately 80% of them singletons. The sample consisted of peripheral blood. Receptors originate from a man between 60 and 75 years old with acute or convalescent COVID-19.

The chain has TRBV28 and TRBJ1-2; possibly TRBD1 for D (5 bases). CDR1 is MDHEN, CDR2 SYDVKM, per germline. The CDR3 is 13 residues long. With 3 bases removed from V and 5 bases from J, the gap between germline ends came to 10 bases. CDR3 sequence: CASSFRGFYGYTF. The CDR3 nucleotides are TGTGCCAGCAGTTTTCGGGGGTTTTATGGCTACACCTTC.

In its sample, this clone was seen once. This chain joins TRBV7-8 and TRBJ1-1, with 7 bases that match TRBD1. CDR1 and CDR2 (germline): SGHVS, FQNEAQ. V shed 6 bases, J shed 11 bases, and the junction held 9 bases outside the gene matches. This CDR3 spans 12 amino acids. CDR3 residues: CASREPGQRAFF. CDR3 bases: TGTGCCAGCAGGGAACCGGGACAGAGGGCTTTCTTT.

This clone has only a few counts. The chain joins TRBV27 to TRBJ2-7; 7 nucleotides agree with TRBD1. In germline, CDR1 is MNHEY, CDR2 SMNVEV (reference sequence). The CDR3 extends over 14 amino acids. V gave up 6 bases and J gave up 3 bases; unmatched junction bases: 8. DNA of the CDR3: TGTGCCAGCAGCCGGGACAGTGGGAACTACGAGCAGTACTTC. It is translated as CASSRDSGNYEQYF.

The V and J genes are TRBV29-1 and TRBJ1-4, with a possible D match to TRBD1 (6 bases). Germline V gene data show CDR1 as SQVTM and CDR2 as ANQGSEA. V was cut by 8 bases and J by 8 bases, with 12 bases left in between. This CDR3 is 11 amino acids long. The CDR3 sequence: CSISTGEKLFF. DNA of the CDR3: TGCAGCATAAGCACAGGGGAAAAACTGTTTTTT.

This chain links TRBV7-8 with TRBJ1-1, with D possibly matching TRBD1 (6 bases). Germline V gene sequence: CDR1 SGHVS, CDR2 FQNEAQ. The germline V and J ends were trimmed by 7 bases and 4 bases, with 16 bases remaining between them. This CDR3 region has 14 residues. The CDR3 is CASTPANRATEAFF. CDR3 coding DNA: TGTGCCAGCACCCCAGCTAACAGGGCCACTGAAGCTTTCTTT.

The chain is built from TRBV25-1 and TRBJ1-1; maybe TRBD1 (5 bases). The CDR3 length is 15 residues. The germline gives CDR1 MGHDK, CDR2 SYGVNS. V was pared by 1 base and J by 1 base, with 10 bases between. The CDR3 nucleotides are TGTGCCAGCAGTGAATTCCCAGGGTCGAACACTGAAGCTTTCTTT. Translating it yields CASSEFPGSNTEAFF.